The 7 T cell receptor beta chains below all came from one sample that was sequenced in a study of CD8+CD57+ T cells in acquired aplastic anemia. The template used for profiling TCR beta VDJ and CDR3 was genomic DNA. From the reads, TCRdb called clonotypes with MiXCR, one entry per CDR3 protein. The sample gives roughly 260,000 distinct CDR3 sequences, 47% of which show up once; over 7.5% is in the top ten. Flow cytometry had shown expanded CD8+CD57+ cells in the patients chosen for sequencing. The sample comprised sorted CD4+, CD8+, or CD8+CD57+ T cells (not recorded which) from PBMCs. All receptors come from a human donor with aplastic anemia.

This clonotype was seen only a few times. The chain joins TRBV3-1 to TRBJ2-3; 12 bases match TRBD2. The CDR3 sequence is 19 residues long. The germline CDR1 and CDR2 sequences are LGHDT and YNNKEL (reference sequence). V lost 0 bases to trimming and J lost 3 bases; unmatched junction nucleotides: 10. CDR3 sequence (DNA): TGTGCCAGCAGCCAAGAAGGGGTGGGACTAGCGGGCGGAACAGATACGCAGTATTTT. Translated, it gives CASSQEGVGLAGGTDTQYF.

This clonotype was picked up a small number of times. The V call is TRBV7-9, the J call TRBJ2-7, with D unresolved. This CDR3 region has 10 residues. Looked up from germline, CDR1 is SEHNR and CDR2 is FQNEAQ (reference sequence). Trimming removed 4 bases at V and 10 bases at J, with 8 bases between. CDR3 region: CASSSERQYF. CDR3 sequence (DNA): TGTGCCAGCAGCTCAGAGCGACAGTACTTC.

Remarks on this clonotype: This may be a read error: a much more frequent sequence differs by one nucleotide. This chain uses TRBV20-1 with TRBJ2-3; the D is unclear. The CDR3 is made up of 10 amino acids. CDR1 DFQATT and CDR2 SNEGSKA come from the germline V gene (reference sequence). CDR3 protein: CSARTDSQYF. The DNA for the CDR3 is TGCAGTGCTAGAACAGATTCGCAGTATTTT.

This clonotype has only a few counts. This sequence joins TRBV24-1 and TRBJ2-7; a possible D gene is TRBD1 (6 bases). Germline CDR1 KGHDR, CDR2 SFDVKD. This CDR3 region has 13 residues. The V and J ends lost 5 bases and 5 bases respectively, with 12 bases between them. In DNA form, the CDR3 reads TGTGCCACCAGTGGGACAGCCAAGGACGAGCAGTACTTC. It specifies CATSGTAKDEQYF.

The gene calls are TRBV20-1 and TRBJ2-5; no firm D call. Trimming cost V 6 bases and J 4 bases, with 24 bases left between them. CDR1 and CDR2 (germline): DFQATT, SNEGSKA (reference sequence). The CDR3 totals 16 residues. CDR3 loop: CSASSPALGFSETQYF. The CDR3 DNA is TGCAGTGCCAGCAGCCCAGCTCTTGGGTTTTCAGAGACCCAGTACTTC.

There are a few counts of this clonotype. V is TRBV6-5 and J is TRBJ2-7; 8 bases agree with TRBD2. CDR3 length equals 15 residues. Germline loops: CDR1 MNHEY, CDR2 SVGAGI. With V trimmed by 6 bases and J by 3 bases, 10 bases remained unmatched. CDR3 in amino acids: CASRSPRSGSYEQYF. Here the CDR3 DNA reads TGTGCCAGCAGATCCCCCAGGAGCGGGAGCTACGAGCAGTACTTC.

The J gene is TRBJ2-7, the V gene TRBV4-1; D is perhaps TRBD2 (6 bases). CDR1 is MGHRA, CDR2 YSYEKL, per germline. The V and J ends lost 0 bases and 0 bases respectively, with 12 bases between them. This CDR3 has 16 residues. The CDR3 nucleotides are TGCGCCAGCAGCCAAGATCAAGGAGGGTTCTCCTACGAGCAGTACTTC. Its translation: CASSQDQGGFSYEQYF.